This T cell receptor (beta chain) was found in a study of spatial heterogeneity in lung cancer. With regard to this clonotype: Its antigen remains unknown.

The study's findings and limits: Ubiquitous expanded tumor TCRs appeared in blood more at resection than follow-up.

The time point denotes: sample taken at primary tumor resection. Tumor, nontumor lung or frozen PBMC supplied whole RNA, sequenced without sorting. This CDR3 comprises 14 residues. Germline assignment: CDR1 SGHTA and CDR2 FQGNSA. V was cut by 5 bases and J by 4 bases, with 14 bases left in between. TCR cDNA molecules each had a unique molecular identifier. A single record per CDR3 protein comes from TCRdb applying MiXCR to the 5' RACE reads. Here the sample spans about 95,000 distinct CDR3 sequences, around 8.6% being singletons. The rearrangement uses TRBV7-2 and TRBJ1-2; weak D call: TRBD1 (6 bases). Sequences were derived from PBMCs, sampled at surgery. The clonotype was recovered from a male donor with early-stage non-small cell lung cancer. The CDR3, as DNA: TGTGCCAGCAGCCCGCGTGAAGGGGGCTATGGCTACACCTTC. Amino acid sequence: CASSPREGGYGYTF.